These 22 T cell receptor beta chains originate from one sample sequenced in a study of cytomegalovirus exposure and HLA in healthy donors. 13 Jbeta primers and 60 Vbeta primers were used for the PCR. TCRdb keeps only in-frame clones here, not all; method: immunoSEQ multiplex PCR. The table records about 95,000 clones, roughly 72% of them present only once. Sequenced input: PBMCs. The receptors shown here come from a man between 25 and 39 years old in good health and CMV-seropositive.

DNA of the CDR3: TGTGCCTGGAGTGCTAGCGGGACAGATACGCAGTATTTT. Translating gives CAWSASGTDTQYF. The rearrangement joins TRBV30 to TRBJ2-3; the match to TRBD2 covers 8 bases. The CDR3 consists of 13 residues. Trimming cost V 1 base and J 3 bases; bases outside gene matches: 0. Germline CDR1 is GTSNPN and CDR2 is SVGIG (reference sequence).

This clone was counted a few times. The chain recombines TRBV10-1 with TRBJ1-3; 9 nucleotides match TRBD1. The V gene end was trimmed by 6 bases and the J gene end by 4 bases; junction bases not matched to a gene: 7. In germline, CDR1 is WNHNN, CDR2 SYGVQD (reference sequence). CDR3 size: 15 residues. CDR3 in amino acids: CASSRDRGLGNTIYF. The DNA for the CDR3 is TGCGCCAGCAGCAGAGACAGGGGGTTAGGAAACACCATATATTTT.

This chain uses TRBV28 with TRBJ1-2, with TRBD1 identical over 7 bases. V lost 6 bases to trimming and J lost 5 bases; unmatched junction nucleotides: 6. The CDR3 has 13 amino acids. Germline V CDR1 and CDR2: MDHEN, SYDVKM. In DNA form, the CDR3 reads TGTGCCAGCAGCTCCGGGACAGAGTATGGCTACACCTTC. Translating gives CASSSGTEYGYTF.

The CDR3 loop is CASSGTGGHSRWNIQYF. For the CDR3, the DNA is TGTGCCAGCAGTGGGACAGGGGGCCACAGTCGGTGGAACATTCAGTACTTC. The gene calls are TRBV28 and TRBJ2-4, with 12 bases that match TRBD1. The CDR3 has 17 amino acids. Trimming removed 5 bases from V and 7 bases from J; junction bases left unmatched: 12. Germline CDR1 reads MDHEN; CDR2 reads SYDVKM.

The chain is built from TRBV29-1 and TRBJ2-7; 10 positions agree with TRBD1. V was clipped by 5 bases and J by 5 bases; unmatched bases: 9. CDR1 and CDR2 (germline): SQVTM, ANQGSEA. This CDR3 is 14 amino acids long. The DNA for the CDR3 is TGCAGCGTTTCGGAGACAGGGGGCTTAAACGAGCAGTACTTC. Its protein is CSVSETGGLNEQYF.

The chain is built from TRBV13 and TRBJ2-7; 7 bases match TRBD1. Germline-derived CDR1 and CDR2 are PRHDT and FYEKMQ (reference sequence). The CDR3 has 15 amino acids. With 4 bases clipped from V and 9 bases from J, the junction kept 15 bases outside the gene matches. CDR3: CASSSTEGQTTGQYF. For the CDR3, the DNA is TGTGCCAGCAGCTCAACCGAGGGACAGACTACGGGGCAGTACTTC.

This clone has a handful of counts. A single base is all that separates this from a far larger clone, so a read error is likely. The chain has TRBV4-1 and TRBJ2-7, with D possibly matching TRBD2 (6 bases). The J call may not be correct, given that the DNA end is closer to TRBJ2-1. The CDR3 is made up of 16 amino acids. CDR1 is MGHRA, CDR2 YSYEKL, per germline. CDR3 protein: CASSQAERLTGETQFF. In DNA, the CDR3 is TGCGCCAGCAGCCAAGCTGAGCGCCTCACGGGGGAGACCCAGTTCTTC.

The chain employs TRBV19 and TRBJ1-1; D ambiguous. CDR1 LNHDA and CDR2 SQIVND come from the germline V gene (reference sequence). The CDR3 has 15 amino acids. Trimming removed 3 bases at V and 1 base at J, with 12 bases between. The CDR3 sequence: CASSIFGMGNTEAFF. DNA of the CDR3: TGTGCCAGTAGTATTTTCGGGATGGGGAACACTGAAGCTTTCTTT.

V usage is TRBV6-1 and J usage is TRBJ2-7, with 7 bases identical to TRBD2. V was pared by 5 bases and J by 3 bases, with 4 bases of the junction left unmatched. The CDR3 sequence is 13 residues long. Germline CDR1 reads MNHNS; CDR2 reads SASEGT. Written as DNA, the CDR3 is TGTGCCAGCAGTACCGGGAGGTTCTACGAGCAGTACGTC. Protein product: CASSTGRFYEQYV.

This chain uses TRBV6-5 with TRBJ1-5; 8 bases fit TRBD1. CDR1 MNHEY and CDR2 SVGAGI come from the germline V gene. V shed 6 bases and J 1 base; nucleotides not matched to a gene: 2. The CDR3 contains 14 residues. CDR3 in amino acids: CASSGQGSNQPQHF. The CDR3 DNA is TGTGCCAGCAGCGGACAGGGCAGCAATCAGCCCCAGCATTTT.

The chain carries TRBV10-3 and TRBJ1-2; 7 bases line up with TRBD1. The CDR3 length is 12 residues. The ends lost 5 bases at V and 13 bases at J; junction bases unmatched: 10. Germline CDR1 reads ENHRY; CDR2 reads SYGVKD. The CDR3 DNA reads as TGTGCCATCAGTCTCCCGGGACAGACTTTCACCTTC. Its protein is CAISLPGQTFTF.

This clone was recorded a few times. The rearrangement joins TRBV6-4 to TRBJ1-2; 11 positions match TRBD1. Trimming took 2 bases from V and 4 from J; bases not matched to a gene: 0. CDR1 is MRHNA and CDR2 is SNTAGT in the germline V gene. CDR3 size: 14 residues. The CDR3 DNA is TGTGCCAGCAGTGACGGGACAGGGGGCTATGGCTACACCTTC. This codes for CASSDGTGGYGYTF.

J is TRBJ2-7 and V is TRBV5-4, with a tentative D call TRBD2 (5 bases). The CDR3 runs to 14 residues. Trimming removed 1 base at V and 3 bases at J, with 11 bases between. Germline V CDR1 and CDR2: SGHNT, YYREEE (reference sequence). The CDR3 loop is CASSLPGINYEQYF. The CDR3 nucleotides are TGTGCCAGCAGCTTGCCCGGGATCAACTACGAGCAGTACTTC. The full variable domain, rest sourced from reference TRBV5-4 and TRBJ2-7, is ETGVTQSPTHLIKTRGQQVTLRCSSQSGHNTVSWYQQALGQGPQFIFQYYREEENGRGNFPPRFSGLQFPNYSSELNVNALELDDSALYLCASSLPGINYEQYFGPGTRLTVT.

The V call is TRBV18, the J call TRBJ1-1, with D uncertain. The V end was cut by 2 bases, the J end by 1 base, with 8 bases between. CDR1 is KGHSH, CDR2 LQKENI, per germline. This CDR3 comprises 14 residues. The DNA of the CDR3 is TGTGCCAGCTCACCAGGGGAGCCGAACACTGAAGCTTTCTTT. It translates to CASSPGEPNTEAFF.

This rearrangement joins TRBV25-1 to TRBJ1-4, with a tentative D call TRBD1 (5 bases). The CDR3 sequence is 14 residues long. V was pared by 4 bases and J by 8 bases, with 14 bases between. Germline lookup yields CDR1 MGHDK and CDR2 SYGVNS. CDR3 region: CASSAGGADEKLFF. CDR3 coding DNA: TGTGCCAGCAGTGCCGGAGGGGCCGACGAAAAACTGTTTTTT.

The rearrangement joins TRBV5-1 to TRBJ2-5; 7 bases are a match to TRBD2. This CDR3 has 16 amino acids. The V and J ends lost 4 bases and 4 bases, in that order; junction bases with no gene match: 13. CDR1 and CDR2 from the germline V gene are SGHRS and YFSETQ. The CDR3 loop reads CASSPTPGGAGETQYF. DNA for the CDR3: TGCGCCAGCAGCCCTACCCCGGGGGGTGCGGGAGAGACCCAGTACTTC.

This clone was counted between two and nine times. One end of the junction is discordant with germline, which a read error may explain. V usage is TRBV13 and J usage is TRBJ2-5, with D perhaps TRBD2 (5 bases). The CDR3 sequence is 16 residues long. Germline V gene sequence: CDR1 PRHDT, CDR2 FYEKMQ (reference sequence). The CDR3 region is CASSQAERLTGETQYF. The CDR3 coding sequence is TGCGCCAGCAGCCAAGCTGAGCGCCTCACGGGGGAGACCCAGTACTTC.

The CDR3: CASRETGVYGYTF. CDR3 in DNA: TGTGCCAGCAGGGAGACAGGAGTCTATGGCTACACCTTC. The chain combines TRBV6-5 with TRBJ1-2; a weak D match, TRBD1 (6 bases). The V end lost 6 bases, the J end lost 4 bases, and 12 bases lay between the germline ends. Per the germline V gene, CDR1 is MNHEY and CDR2 is SVGAGI. This CDR3 is built from 13 residues.

The rearrangement links TRBV11-3 to TRBJ2-2, with D uncertain. V lost 4 bases, J lost 10 bases, and 4 bases lay in between. The CDR3 totals 10 residues. Germline V gene lookup returns CDR1 SGHNT and CDR2 YENEEA. CDR3 DNA sequence: TGTGCCAGCAGCTCACAGGAGCTGTTTTTT. This sequence encodes CASSSQELFF.

The V and J genes are TRBV6-5 and TRBJ2-7; 8 bases map to TRBD1. The CDR3 loop spans 15 amino acids. V lost 6 bases to trimming and J lost 2 bases; unmatched junction nucleotides: 9. Germline V gives CDR1 MNHEY, CDR2 SVGAGI. The CDR3 DNA follows: TGTGCCAGCAGCCCTGGGGACAGGAGAGCCTACGAGCAGTACTTC. Translation: CASSPGDRRAYEQYF.

The chain recombines TRBV12-5 with TRBJ1-2; 7 bases fit TRBD1. The CDR3 totals 16 residues. CDR1 is LGHNT, CDR2 FRNRAP, per germline. Germline trimming cut 6 bases from V and 4 bases from J; bases unmatched to any gene: 14. The CDR3 loop is CASGLTTDRVTYGYTF. DNA for the CDR3: TGTGCTAGTGGCCTAACAACCGACAGGGTTACCTATGGCTACACCTTC.

V is TRBV2 and J is TRBJ1-2; 7 nucleotides line up with TRBD1. The ends lost 7 bases at V and 4 bases at J; junction bases unmatched: 9. There are 14 residues in the CDR3. Germline CDR1 reads SNHLY; CDR2 reads FYNNEI. The CDR3 here is CASNRGQNLYGYTF. The CDR3 DNA is TGTGCCAGCAACAGGGGACAGAACCTCTATGGCTACACCTTC.